The 15 T cell receptor beta chains listed next were all sequenced from one sample in a study of OX40 agonist ivuxolimab in advanced cancers. The library was obtained by the immunoSEQ multiplex PCR assay. Held by TCRdb, this immuneACCESS table contains in-frame sequences only and omits some clones. Under half of the omission traces to an unresolved V gene where checked; the cause of the rest is unknown. In all, the sample holds about 20,000 clones, and 86% of those were seen once. The top ten clones comprise about a sixth of the sample. Sequences were derived from CD4+ or CD8+ T cells sorted from blood, sampled in a trial of the OX40 agonist ivuxolimab. The origin of the receptors is an adult with an advanced solid tumor such as melanoma, head and neck, liver or kidney cancer.

This clone was detected only a few times. This sequence joins TRBV7-3 and TRBJ1-1, with D uncertain. This CDR3 contains 13 residues. V was clipped by 4 bases and J by 2 bases, with 8 bases between them. CDR1 is SGHTA, CDR2 FQGTGA, per germline. The CDR3 DNA follows: TGTGCCAGCAGCTCACACGCAAACACTGAAGCTTTCTTT. Translation gives CASSSHANTEAFF.

As DNA, the CDR3 is TGTGCCAGCAGCCCATGGGCGGGAGAAAACGGGGAGCTGTTTTTT. The encoded protein is CASSPWAGENGELFF. The chain combines TRBV11-2 with TRBJ2-2, with TRBD2 matching over 7 bases. The CDR3 has 15 residues. The J segment lost 7 bases and the V segment lost 5 bases, leaving 10 bases of the junction unmatched. The germline gives CDR1 SGHAT, CDR2 FQNNGV.

The chain couples TRBV6-4 to TRBJ2-3; 7 bases match TRBD2. CDR1 is MRHNA and CDR2 is SNTAGT in the germline V gene. This CDR3 has 14 residues. With V trimmed by 0 bases and J by 4 bases, 1 base remained unmatched. The CDR3 region is CASSDSGGADTQYF. In DNA form, the CDR3 reads TGTGCCAGCAGTGACTCGGGGGGGGCAGATACGCAGTATTTT.

The J gene is TRBJ2-5, the V gene TRBV7-9, with D maybe TRBD2 (6 bases). CDR1 is SEHNR and CDR2 is FQNEAQ in the germline V gene (reference sequence). The CDR3 is 14 amino acids. Trimming took 5 bases from V and 1 from J, leaving 11 bases between them. Here the CDR3 reads CASSLEEGQETQYF. Written as DNA, the CDR3 is TGTGCCAGCAGCCTAGAGGAGGGCCAAGAGACCCAGTACTTC.

The chain links TRBV29-1 to TRBJ2-1; D gene ambiguous. This CDR3 contains 14 residues. In germline, CDR1 is SQVTM, CDR2 ANQGSEA. Trimming removed 3 bases at V and 0 bases at J, with 9 bases between. CDR3 residues: CSVDRVSSYNEQFF. The CDR3 nucleotides are TGCAGCGTTGACCGCGTTAGCTCCTACAATGAGCAGTTCTTC.

The rearrangement links TRBV11-2 to TRBJ2-5; D not resolved. V shed 3 bases and J shed 5 bases, with 16 bases lying between them. There are 15 residues in the CDR3. The germline CDR1 and CDR2 sequences are SGHAT and FQNNGV. As DNA, the CDR3 is TGTGCCAGCAGCTTTTTTCAAGCGACCGGGGAGACCCAGTACTTC. This translates into CASSFFQATGETQYF.

V is TRBV10-3 and J is TRBJ1-6, with D possibly TRBD1 on 6 matching bases. Trimming took 3 bases from V and 14 from J, leaving 20 bases between them. The CDR3 covers 15 residues. The germline gives CDR1 ENHRY, CDR2 SYGVKD. CDR3: CAISEATGPLSSLHF. In nucleotides, the CDR3 is TGTGCCATCAGTGAAGCCACAGGGCCGCTTTCGTCCCTCCACTTT.

This clone was counted a few times. The V and J genes are TRBV19 and TRBJ1-4, with D maybe TRBD1 (6 bases). Per the germline V gene, CDR1 is LNHDA and CDR2 is SQIVND (reference sequence). There are 13 residues in the CDR3. The germline V and J ends were trimmed by 9 bases and 7 bases, with 15 bases remaining between them. The CDR3: CASTGWSSEKLFF. In DNA, the CDR3 is TGTGCCAGCACAGGGTGGTCAAGTGAAAAACTGTTTTTT.

In its sample, this clone was seen a few times. The chain recombines TRBV14 with TRBJ1-3, with 7 bases lining up with TRBD1. In germline, CDR1 is SGHDN, CDR2 FVKESK. Trimming at V came to 4 bases and at J to 5 bases, leaving 17 bases not matched to a gene. The CDR3 runs 18 residues. CDR3 DNA: TGTGCCAGCAGCCGGAACGTGGGGAGTCCAGGGGGAAGAAACACCATATATTTT. It specifies CASSRNVGSPGGRNTIYF.

The V call is TRBV9, the J call TRBJ1-1, with D unclear. Germline CDR1 SGDLS, CDR2 YYNGEE. CDR3 size: 15 residues. V was clipped by 4 bases and J by 1 base, with 14 bases between them. This CDR3 is CASSPRGFTNTEAFF. CDR3 in DNA: TGTGCCAGCAGCCCACGGGGTTTTACGAACACTGAAGCTTTCTTT.

The rearrangement links TRBV27 to TRBJ2-1; 10 positions agree with TRBD2. Germline V CDR1 and CDR2: MNHEY, SMNVEV (reference sequence). The V and J ends lost 6 bases and 7 bases, in that order; junction bases with no gene match: 21. The CDR3 is made up of 19 amino acids. For the CDR3, the DNA is TGTGCCAGCAGCACACAACTAGCGGGATCGAGGGTTGGTTGGAATGAGCAGTTCTTC. It specifies CASSTQLAGSRVGWNEQFF.

The chain is built from TRBV4-3 and TRBJ1-6; D remains unclear. V lost 0 bases to trimming and J lost 10 bases, with 16 bases between them. Germline CDR1 LGHNA, CDR2 YSLEER. The CDR3 contains 16 residues. The CDR3 protein is CASSQDGPGLRSPLHF. DNA for the CDR3: TGCGCCAGCAGCCAAGATGGGCCCGGGCTCCGGTCACCCCTCCACTTT.

This chain links TRBV7-2 with TRBJ1-1, with D possibly being TRBD1 (5 bases). Trimming removed 5 bases at V and 2 bases at J, with 12 bases between. This CDR3 has 14 residues. Germline loops: CDR1 SGHTA, CDR2 FQGNSA. Here the CDR3 DNA reads TGTGCCAGCAGCCAAGGGACGGTTAACACTGAAGCTTTCTTT. This sequence encodes CASSQGTVNTEAFF.

The chain joins TRBV6-1 to TRBJ1-5, with 8 nucleotides matching TRBD1. Trimming cost V 6 bases and J 2 bases; bases outside gene matches: 6. Germline V CDR1 and CDR2: MNHNS, SASEGT. This CDR3 is built from 15 residues. This CDR3 is CASSLDRVGNQPQHF. The DNA of the CDR3 is TGTGCCAGCAGCTTGGACAGGGTCGGCAATCAGCCCCAGCATTTT.

The gene calls are TRBV7-3 and TRBJ2-2; no firm D call. This CDR3 has 13 amino acids. CDR1 is SGHTA and CDR2 is FQGTGA in the germline V gene. The V end lost 5 bases, the J end lost 5 bases, and 9 bases lay between the germline ends. The CDR3 here is CASSPDPTGELFF. The DNA of the CDR3 is TGTGCCAGCAGCCCCGACCCTACCGGGGAGCTGTTTTTT.